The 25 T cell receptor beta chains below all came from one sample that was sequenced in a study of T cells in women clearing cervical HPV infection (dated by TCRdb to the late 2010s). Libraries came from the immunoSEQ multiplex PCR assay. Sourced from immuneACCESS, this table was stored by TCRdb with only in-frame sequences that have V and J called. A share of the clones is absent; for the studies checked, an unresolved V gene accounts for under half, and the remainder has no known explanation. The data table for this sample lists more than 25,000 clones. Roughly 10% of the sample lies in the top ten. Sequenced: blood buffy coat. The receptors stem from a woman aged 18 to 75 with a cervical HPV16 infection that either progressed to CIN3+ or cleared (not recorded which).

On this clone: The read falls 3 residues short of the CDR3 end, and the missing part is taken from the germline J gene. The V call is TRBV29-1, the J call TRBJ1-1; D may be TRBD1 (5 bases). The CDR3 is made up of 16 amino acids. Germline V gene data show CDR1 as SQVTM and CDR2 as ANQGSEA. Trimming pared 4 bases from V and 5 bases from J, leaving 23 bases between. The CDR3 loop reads CSVVRIGVAPGTEAFF. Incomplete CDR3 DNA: TGCAGCGTTGTTAGGATAGGGGTCGCCCCTGGGACTGAA.

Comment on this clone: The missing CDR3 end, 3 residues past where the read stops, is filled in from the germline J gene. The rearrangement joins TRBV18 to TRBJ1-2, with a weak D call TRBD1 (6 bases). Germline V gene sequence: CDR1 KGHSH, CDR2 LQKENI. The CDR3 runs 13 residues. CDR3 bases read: TGTGCCAGCTCACCGACAAACAGGGAAGGC. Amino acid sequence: CASSPTNREG. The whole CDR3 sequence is CASSPTNREGYTF.

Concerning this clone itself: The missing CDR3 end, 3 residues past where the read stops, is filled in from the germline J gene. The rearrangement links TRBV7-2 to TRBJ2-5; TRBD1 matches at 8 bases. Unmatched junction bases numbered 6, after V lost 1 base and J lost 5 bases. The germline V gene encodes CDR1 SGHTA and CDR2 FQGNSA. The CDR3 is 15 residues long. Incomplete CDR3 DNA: TGTGCCAGCAGCTTAGGTACAGGGGGTATTGAGACC. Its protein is CASSLGTGGIET. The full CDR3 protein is CASSLGTGGIETQYF.

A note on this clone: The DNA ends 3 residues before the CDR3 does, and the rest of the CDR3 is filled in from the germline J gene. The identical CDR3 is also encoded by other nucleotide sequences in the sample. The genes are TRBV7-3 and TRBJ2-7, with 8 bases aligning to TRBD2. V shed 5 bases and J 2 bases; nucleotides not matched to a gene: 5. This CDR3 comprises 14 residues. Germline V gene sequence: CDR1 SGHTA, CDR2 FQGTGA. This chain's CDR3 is CASSSSGATYEQYF. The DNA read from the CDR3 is TGTGCCAGCAGCAGTAGCGGGGCCACCTACGAG.

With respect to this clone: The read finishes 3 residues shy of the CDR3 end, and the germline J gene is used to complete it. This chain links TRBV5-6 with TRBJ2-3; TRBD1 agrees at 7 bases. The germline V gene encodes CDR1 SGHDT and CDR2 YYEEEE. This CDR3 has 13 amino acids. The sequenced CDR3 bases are TGTGCCAGCACCCAAGGGACAGTTGAGACG. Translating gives CASTQGTVET. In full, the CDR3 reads CASTQGTVETQYF.

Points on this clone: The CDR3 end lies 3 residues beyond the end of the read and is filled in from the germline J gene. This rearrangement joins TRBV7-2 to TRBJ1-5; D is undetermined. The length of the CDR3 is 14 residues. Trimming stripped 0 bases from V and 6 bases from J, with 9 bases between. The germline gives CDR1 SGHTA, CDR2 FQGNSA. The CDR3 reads CASSLAERGQPQHF. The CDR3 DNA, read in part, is TGTGCCAGCAGCTTAGCCGAGAGAGGTCAGCCC.

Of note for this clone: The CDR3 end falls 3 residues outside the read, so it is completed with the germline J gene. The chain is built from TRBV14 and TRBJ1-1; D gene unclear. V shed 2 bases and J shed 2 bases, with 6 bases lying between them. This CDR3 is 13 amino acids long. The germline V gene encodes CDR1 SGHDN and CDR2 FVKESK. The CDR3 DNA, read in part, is TGTGCCAGCAGCCAATTCGTCAACACTGAA. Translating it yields CASSQFVNTE. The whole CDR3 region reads CASSQFVNTEAFF.

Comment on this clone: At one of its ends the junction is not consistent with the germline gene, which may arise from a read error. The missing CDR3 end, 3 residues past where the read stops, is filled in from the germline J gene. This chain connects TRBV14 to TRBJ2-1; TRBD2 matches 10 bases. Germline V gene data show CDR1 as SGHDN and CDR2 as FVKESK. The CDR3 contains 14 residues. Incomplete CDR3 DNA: TGTCCCAGCAGGGGGACTAGCGCGTACAATGAG. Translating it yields CPSRGTSAYNE. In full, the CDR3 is CPSRGTSAYNEQFF.

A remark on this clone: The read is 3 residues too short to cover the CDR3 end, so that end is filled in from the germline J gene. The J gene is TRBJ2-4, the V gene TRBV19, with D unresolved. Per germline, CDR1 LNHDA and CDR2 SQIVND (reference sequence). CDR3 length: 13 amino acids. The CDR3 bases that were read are TGTGCCAGTAGTGTTCCCCAAGCCTATGGT. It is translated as CASSVPQAYG. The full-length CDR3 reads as CASSVPQAYGQYF.

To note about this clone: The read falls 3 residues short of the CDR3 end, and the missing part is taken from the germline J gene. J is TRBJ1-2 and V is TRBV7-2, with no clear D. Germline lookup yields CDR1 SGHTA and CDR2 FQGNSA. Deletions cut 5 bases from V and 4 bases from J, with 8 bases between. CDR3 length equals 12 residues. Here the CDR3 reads CASSPTTYGYTF. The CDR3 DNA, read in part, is TGTGCCAGCAGCCCTACTACCTATGGC.

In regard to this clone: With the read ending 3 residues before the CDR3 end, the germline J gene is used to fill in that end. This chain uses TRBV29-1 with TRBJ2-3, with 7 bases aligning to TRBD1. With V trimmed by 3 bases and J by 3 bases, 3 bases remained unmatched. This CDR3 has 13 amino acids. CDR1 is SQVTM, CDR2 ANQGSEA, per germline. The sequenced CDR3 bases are TGCAGCGTTGAGGGACAGCGGACAGATACG. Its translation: CSVEGQRTDT. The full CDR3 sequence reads CSVEGQRTDTQYF.

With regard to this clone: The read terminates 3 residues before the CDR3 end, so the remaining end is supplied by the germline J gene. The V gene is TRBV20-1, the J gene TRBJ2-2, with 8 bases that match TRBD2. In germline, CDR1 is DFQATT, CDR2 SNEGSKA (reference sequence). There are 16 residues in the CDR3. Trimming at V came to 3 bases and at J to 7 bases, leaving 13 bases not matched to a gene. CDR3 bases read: TGCAGTGCTAGGGGGGGCGGGGGGCTATCAGGCGGGGAG. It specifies CSARGGGGLSGGE. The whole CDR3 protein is CSARGGGGLSGGELFF.

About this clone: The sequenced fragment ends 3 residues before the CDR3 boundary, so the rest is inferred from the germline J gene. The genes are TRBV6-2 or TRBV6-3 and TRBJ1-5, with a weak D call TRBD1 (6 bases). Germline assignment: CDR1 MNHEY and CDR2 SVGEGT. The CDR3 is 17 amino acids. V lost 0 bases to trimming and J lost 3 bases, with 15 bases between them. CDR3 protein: CASSYSVSRGDNQPQHF. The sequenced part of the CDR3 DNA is TGTGCCAGCAGTTACTCGGTCTCCAGGGGTGACAATCAGCCC.

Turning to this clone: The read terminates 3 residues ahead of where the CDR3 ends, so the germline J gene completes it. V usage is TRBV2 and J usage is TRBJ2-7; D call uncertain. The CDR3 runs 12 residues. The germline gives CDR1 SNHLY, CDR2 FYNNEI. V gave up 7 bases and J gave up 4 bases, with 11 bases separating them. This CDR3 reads CASTEQPYEQYF. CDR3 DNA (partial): TGTGCCAGCACCGAACAACCATACGAG.

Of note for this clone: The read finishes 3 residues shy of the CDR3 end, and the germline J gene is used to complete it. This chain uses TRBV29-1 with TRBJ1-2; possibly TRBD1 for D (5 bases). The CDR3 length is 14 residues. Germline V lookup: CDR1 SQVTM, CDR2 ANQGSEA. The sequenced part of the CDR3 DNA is TGCAGCGTTGAAGGGGGGGAGGCCTCTATCGGC. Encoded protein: CSVEGGEASIG. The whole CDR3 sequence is CSVEGGEASIGYTF.

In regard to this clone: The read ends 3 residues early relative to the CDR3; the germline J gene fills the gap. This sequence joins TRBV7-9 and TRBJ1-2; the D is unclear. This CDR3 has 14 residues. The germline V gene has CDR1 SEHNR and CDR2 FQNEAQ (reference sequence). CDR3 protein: CASSLGRSSNDYTF. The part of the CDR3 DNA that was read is TGTGCCAGCAGCTTAGGCCGGTCCTCCAATGAC.

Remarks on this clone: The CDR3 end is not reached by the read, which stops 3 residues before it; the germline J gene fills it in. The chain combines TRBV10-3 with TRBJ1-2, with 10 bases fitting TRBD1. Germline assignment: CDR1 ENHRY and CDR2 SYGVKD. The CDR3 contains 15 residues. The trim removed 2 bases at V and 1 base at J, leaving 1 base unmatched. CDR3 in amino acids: CAISEGQGVNYGYTF. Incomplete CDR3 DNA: TGTGCCATCAGTGAGGGACAGGGGGTTAACTATGGC.

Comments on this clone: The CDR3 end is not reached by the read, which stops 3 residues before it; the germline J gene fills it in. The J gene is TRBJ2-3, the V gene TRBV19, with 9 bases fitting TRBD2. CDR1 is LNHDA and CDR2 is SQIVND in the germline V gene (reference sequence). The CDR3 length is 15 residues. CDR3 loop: CASSGVAGVQETQYF. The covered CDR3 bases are TGTGCCAGCAGCGGGGTAGCGGGGGTTCAAGAGACG.

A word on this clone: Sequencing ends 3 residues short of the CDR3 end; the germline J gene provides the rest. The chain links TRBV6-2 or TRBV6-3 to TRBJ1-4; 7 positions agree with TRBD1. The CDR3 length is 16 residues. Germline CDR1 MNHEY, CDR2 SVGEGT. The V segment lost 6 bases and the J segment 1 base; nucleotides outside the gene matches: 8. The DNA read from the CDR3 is TGTGCCAGCAGCGAAGAGGGGGCCGGAACTAATGAAAAA. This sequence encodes CASSEEGAGTNEK. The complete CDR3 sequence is CASSEEGAGTNEKLFF.

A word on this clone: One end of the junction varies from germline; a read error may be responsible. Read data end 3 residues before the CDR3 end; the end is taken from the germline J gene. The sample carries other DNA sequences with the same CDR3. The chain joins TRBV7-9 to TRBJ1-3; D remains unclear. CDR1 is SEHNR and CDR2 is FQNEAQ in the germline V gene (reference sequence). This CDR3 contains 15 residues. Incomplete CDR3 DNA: TGTGCCAGCAGCCGAACTCAGGTCCCTGGAAACACA. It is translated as CASSRTQVPGNT. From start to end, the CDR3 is CASSRTQVPGNTIYF. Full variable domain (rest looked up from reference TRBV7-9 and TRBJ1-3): DTGVSQNPRHKITKRGQNVTFRCDPISEHNRLYWYRQTLGQGPEFLTYFQNEAQLEKSRLLSDRFSAERPKGSFSTLEIQRTEQGDSAMYLCASSRTQVPGNTIYFGEGSWLTVV.

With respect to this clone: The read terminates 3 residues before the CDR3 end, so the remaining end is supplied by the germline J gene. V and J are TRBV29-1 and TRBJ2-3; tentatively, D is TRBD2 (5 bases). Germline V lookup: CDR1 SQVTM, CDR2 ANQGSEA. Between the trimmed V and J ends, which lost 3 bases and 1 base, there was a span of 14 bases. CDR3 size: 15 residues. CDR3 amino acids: CSVEPAAGRTDTQYF. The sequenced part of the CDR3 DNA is TGCAGCGTTGAGCCGGCGGCGGGTCGCACAGATACG.

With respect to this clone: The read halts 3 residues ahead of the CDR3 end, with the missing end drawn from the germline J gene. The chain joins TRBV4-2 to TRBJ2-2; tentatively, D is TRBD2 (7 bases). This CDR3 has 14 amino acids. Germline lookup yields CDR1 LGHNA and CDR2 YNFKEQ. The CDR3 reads CASRGGTTNEKLFF. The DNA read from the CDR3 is TGTGCCAGCAGGGGAGGGACAACTAATGAAAAG.

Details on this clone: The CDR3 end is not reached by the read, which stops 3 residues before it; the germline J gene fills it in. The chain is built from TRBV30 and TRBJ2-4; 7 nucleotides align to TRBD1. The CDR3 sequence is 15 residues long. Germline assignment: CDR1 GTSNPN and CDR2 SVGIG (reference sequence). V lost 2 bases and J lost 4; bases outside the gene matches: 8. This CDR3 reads CAWSRGLLPKNIQYF. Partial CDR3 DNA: TGTGCCTGGAGTAGGGGGCTACTTCCTAAAAACATT.

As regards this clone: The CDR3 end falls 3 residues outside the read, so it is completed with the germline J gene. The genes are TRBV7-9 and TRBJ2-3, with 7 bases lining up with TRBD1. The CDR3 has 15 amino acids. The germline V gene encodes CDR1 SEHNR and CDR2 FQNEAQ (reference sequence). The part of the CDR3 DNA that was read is TGTGCCACCTACCAAACAGAGGGGGCGCAAGAGACG. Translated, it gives CATYQTEGAQET. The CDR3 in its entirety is CATYQTEGAQETQYF. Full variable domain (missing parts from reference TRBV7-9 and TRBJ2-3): DTGVSQNPRHKITKRGQNVTFRCDPISEHNRLYWYRQTLGQGPEFLTYFQNEAQLEKSRLLSDRFSAERPKGSFSTLEIQRTEQGDSAMYLCATYQTEGAQETQYFGPGTRLTVL.

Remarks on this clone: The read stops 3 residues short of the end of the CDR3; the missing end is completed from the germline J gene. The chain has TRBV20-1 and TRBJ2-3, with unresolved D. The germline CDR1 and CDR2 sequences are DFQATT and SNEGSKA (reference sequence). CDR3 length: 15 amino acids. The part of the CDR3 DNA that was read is TGCAGTGCTAAAGCGAGCAGCATCCTCAATCAGCCG. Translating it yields CSAKASSILNQP. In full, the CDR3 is CSAKASSILNQPQYF.